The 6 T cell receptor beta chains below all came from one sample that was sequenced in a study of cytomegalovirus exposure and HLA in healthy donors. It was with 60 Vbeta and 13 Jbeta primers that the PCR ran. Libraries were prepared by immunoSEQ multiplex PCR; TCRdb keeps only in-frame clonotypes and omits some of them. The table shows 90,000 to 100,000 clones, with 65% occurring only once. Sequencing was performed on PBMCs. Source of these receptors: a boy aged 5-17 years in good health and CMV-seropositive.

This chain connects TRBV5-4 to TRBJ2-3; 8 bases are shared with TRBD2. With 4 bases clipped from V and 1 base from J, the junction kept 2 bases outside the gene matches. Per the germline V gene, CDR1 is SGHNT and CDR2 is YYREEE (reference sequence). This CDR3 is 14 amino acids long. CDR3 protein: CASSLGRGTDTQYF. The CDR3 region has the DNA TGTGCCAGCAGCCTCGGGAGGGGCACAGATACGCAGTATTTT. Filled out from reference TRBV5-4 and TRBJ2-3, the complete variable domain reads ETGVTQSPTHLIKTRGQQVTLRCSSQSGHNTVSWYQQALGQGPQFIFQYYREEENGRGNFPPRFSGLQFPNYSSELNVNALELDDSALYLCASSLGRGTDTQYFGPGTRLTVL.

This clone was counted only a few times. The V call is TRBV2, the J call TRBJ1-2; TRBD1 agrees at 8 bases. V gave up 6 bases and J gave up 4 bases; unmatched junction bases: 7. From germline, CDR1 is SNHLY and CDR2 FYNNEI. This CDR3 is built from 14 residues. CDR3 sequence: CASRTDRGSYGYTF. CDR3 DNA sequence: TGTGCCAGCAGGACAGACAGGGGAAGCTATGGCTACACCTTC. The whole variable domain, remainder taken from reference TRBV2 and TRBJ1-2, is EPEVTQTPSHQVTQMGQEVILRCVPISNHLYFYWYRQILGQKVEFLVSFYNNEISEKSEIFDDQFSVERPDGSNFTLKIRSTKLEDSAMYFCASRTDRGSYGYTFGSGTRLTVV.

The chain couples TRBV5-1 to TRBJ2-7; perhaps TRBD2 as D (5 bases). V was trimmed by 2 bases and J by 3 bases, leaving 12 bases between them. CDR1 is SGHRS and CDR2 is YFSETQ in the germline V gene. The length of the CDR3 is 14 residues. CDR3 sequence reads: CASSLAGVLYEQYF. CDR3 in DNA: TGCGCCAGCAGCTTAGCCGGGGTTCTCTACGAGCAGTACTTC.

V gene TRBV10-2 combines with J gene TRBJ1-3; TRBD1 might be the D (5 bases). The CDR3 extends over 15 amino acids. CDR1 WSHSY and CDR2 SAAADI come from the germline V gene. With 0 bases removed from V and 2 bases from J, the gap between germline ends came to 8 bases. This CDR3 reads CASSESSRAGNTIYF. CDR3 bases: TGCGCCAGCAGTGAGTCGAGCAGGGCTGGAAACACCATATATTTT.

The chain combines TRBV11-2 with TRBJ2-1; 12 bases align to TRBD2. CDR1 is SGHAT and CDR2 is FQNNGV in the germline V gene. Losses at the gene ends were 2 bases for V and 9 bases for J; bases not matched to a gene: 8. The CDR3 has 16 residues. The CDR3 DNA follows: TGTGCCAGCAGCTTATGGCCGACTAGCGGGAGTGTTGAGCAGTTCTTC. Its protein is CASSLWPTSGSVEQFF. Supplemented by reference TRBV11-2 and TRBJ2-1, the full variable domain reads EAGVAQSPRYKIIEKRQSVAFWCNPISGHATLYWYQQILGQGPKLLIQFQNNGVVDDSQLPKDRFSAERLKGVDSTLKIQPAKLEDSAVYLCASSLWPTSGSVEQFFGPGTRLTVL.

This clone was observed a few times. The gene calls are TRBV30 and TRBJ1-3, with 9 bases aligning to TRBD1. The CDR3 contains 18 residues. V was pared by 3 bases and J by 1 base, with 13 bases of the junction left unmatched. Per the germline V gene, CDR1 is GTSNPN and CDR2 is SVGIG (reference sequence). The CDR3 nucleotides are TGTGCCTGGAGCGATAATCGGAGACAGGGGGTGTCTGGAAACACCATATATTTT. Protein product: CAWSDNRRQGVSGNTIYF.